A selection of T cell receptor beta chains follows, all from one sample in a study of Graves' ophthalmopathy and Graves' hyperthyroidism. TCRdb re-derived calls from the multiplex PCR reads in MiXCR, one entry per CDR3 protein. Of approximately 700,000 distinct CDR3 sequences in the sample, 40% were seen once. Sequences were obtained from peripheral blood. These receptors were collected from an adult man with Graves' ophthalmopathy. The CDR3 runs from the conserved cysteine through the conserved F or W. D genes are given only for firm matches. Clone size, where shown, is once, few, many, or a class for clones that have expanded.

clone_size,j_call,d_call,v_call,cdr3_aa,cdr3_nt
many,TRBJ1-2,.,TRBV20-1,CSARASPATILDYTF,TGCAGTGCTAGGGCGAGTCCAGCGACAATATTAGACTACACCTTC
many,TRBJ1-2,.,TRBV25-1,CASSDTGRPYGYTF,TGTGCCAGCAGTGATACAGGGAGACCCTATGGCTACACCTTC
many,TRBJ2-5,.,TRBV29-1,CSVVAGEETQYF,TGCAGCGTTGTGGCAGGGGAAGAGACCCAGTACTTC
.,TRBJ1-1,.,TRBV5-1,CASSQLPGRGVAFF,TGCGCCAGCAGCCAATTACCGGGACGAGGGGTAGCTTTCTTT
many,TRBJ2-7,.,TRBV29-1,CSALGGQNSYEQYF,TGCAGCGCCCTAGGCGGGCAGAACTCCTACGAGCAGTACTTC
many,TRBJ1-2,TRBD1,TRBV2,CASLERTGDYGYTF,TGTGCCAGCTTAGAGCGGACAGGGGACTATGGCTACACCTTC
.,TRBJ2-7,TRBD1,TRBV6-6,CASSLDRGVAYEQYF,TGTGCCAGCAGCTTGGACAGGGGGGTCGCCTACGAGCAGTACTTC
many,TRBJ2-7,.,TRBV7-2,CASSLEGQKKQYF,TGTGCCAGCAGCTTAGAGGGGCAGAAAAAGCAGTACTTC
.,TRBJ2-3,.,TRBV7-3,CASSRSGDTQYF,TGTGCCAGCAGCCGATCTGGGGATACGCAGTATTTT
many,TRBJ1-5,.,TRBV9,CASSFGYSNQPQHF,TGTGCCAGCAGCTTCGGGTATAGCAATCAGCCCCAGCATTTT
.,TRBJ2-1,.,TRBV29-1,CSVQEGTNEQFF,TGCAGCGTTCAGGAAGGTACCAATGAGCAGTTCTTC
many,TRBJ1-1,.,TRBV10-3,CAISRQTGNTEAFF,TGTGCCATCAGTAGACAGACGGGGAACACTGAAGCTTTCTTT
.,TRBJ1-6,.,TRBV10-1,CATRAGGGNSPLHF,TGTGCCACTAGGGCCGGAGGGGGTAATTCACCCCTCCACTTT
many,TRBJ1-2,TRBD1,TRBV10-3,CAISSGTEPTNGYTF,TGTGCCATCAGTAGTGGGACAGAGCCAACGAATGGCTACACCTTC
.,TRBJ1-1,.,TRBV2,CATGQFNTEAFF,TGTGCCACCGGACAGTTCAACACTGAAGCTTTCTTT
few,TRBJ1-1,.,TRBV7-2,CASSLRLGAGYTEAFF,TGTGCCAGCAGCTTAAGGCTGGGGGCAGGGTACACTGAAGCTTTCTTT
.,TRBJ1-5,.,TRBV6-5,CASSFGESSNQPQHF,TGTGCCAGCAGTTTCGGGGAGAGTAGCAATCAGCCCCAGCATTTT
.,TRBJ2-3,TRBD2,TRBV7-2,CASSLAVSGFGTDTQYF,TGTGCCAGCAGCTTAGCGGTTAGCGGGTTTGGCACAGATACGCAGTATTTT
few,TRBJ2-7,TRBD2,TRBV20-1,CSAHEAGVGSYEQYF,TGCAGTGCCCATGAGGCGGGAGTTGGGTCCTACGAGCAGTACTTC
.,TRBJ1-1,TRBD1,TRBV29-1,CSGRQGGTEAFF,TGCAGCGGGCGACAGGGAGGCACTGAAGCTTTCTTT
.,TRBJ1-6,TRBD1,TRBV5-1,CASGRGTGGIYYNSPLHF,TGTGCCAGCGGAAGAGGGACAGGGGGAATTTACTATAATTCACCCCTCCACTTT
.,TRBJ2-5,.,TRBV6-2/TRBV6-3,CASSPSAGLWLRETQYF,TGTGCCAGCAGTCCTTCGGCAGGGTTGTGGTTAAGAGAGACCCAGTACTTC
many,TRBJ1-1,.,TRBV7-9,CASSTRTSLRTEAFF,TGTGCCAGCAGCACCCGGACAAGTTTGCGGACTGAAGCTTTCTTT
.,TRBJ1-1,TRBD1,TRBV25-1,CASSASRAGGNTEAFF,TGTGCCAGCAGTGCTAGCCGAGCAGGGGGTAACACTGAAGCTTTCTTT
once,TRBJ2-5,TRBD2,TRBV25-1,CASSSRLAGIQETQYF,TGTGCCAGCAGCTCCCGACTAGCGGGCATCCAAGAGACCCAGTACTTC
few,TRBJ1-6,TRBD1,TRBV7-3,CASSPGQANSPLHF,TGTGCCAGCTCACCGGGACAGGCAAATTCACCCCTCCACTTT
many,TRBJ2-7,TRBD2,TRBV12-3/TRBV12-4,CASTKRTSGGYRDEQYF,TGTGCCAGCACAAAAAGGACTAGCGGGGGATATCGGGACGAGCAGTACTTC
.,TRBJ1-1,.,TRBV19,CASSQPGLMNTEAFF,TGTGCCAGTTCTCAACCGGGACTGATGAACACTGAAGCTTTCTTT
many,TRBJ1-1,.,TRBV10-2,CASSGHGGSTEAFF,TGCGCCAGCAGTGGGCACGGGGGAAGCACTGAAGCTTTCTTT
once,TRBJ1-4,TRBD1,TRBV20-1,CSSLSGQVGEKLFF,TGCAGTTCCCTGTCCGGACAGGTCGGTGAAAAACTGTTTTTT
many,TRBJ2-7,.,TRBV7-8,CASSPMVSASYEQYF,TGTGCCAGCAGCCCAATGGTTTCAGCCTCCTACGAGCAGTACTTC
.,TRBJ2-1,TRBD2,TRBV29-1,CSVEWVAGDNEQFF,TGCAGCGTTGAATGGGTAGCGGGAGACAATGAGCAGTTCTTC
few,TRBJ2-3,.,TRBV9,CASSLHSDPITQYF,TGTGCCAGCAGCCTCCACTCGGACCCGATAACGCAGTATTTT
few,TRBJ2-5,.,TRBV7-2,CASSSLQGGTQYF,TGTGCCAGCAGCTCACTTCAGGGGGGGACCCAGTACTTC
once,TRBJ1-4,.,TRBV10-3,CAIRGEATATNEKLFF,TGTGCCATCAGAGGGGAGGCAACCGCAACTAATGAAAAACTGTTTTTT
.,TRBJ2-7,.,TRBV7-2,CASSSRPLGRTTYEQYF,TGTGCCAGCAGCTCTAGGCCCCTTGGGCGGACTACCTACGAGCAGTACTTC
few,TRBJ2-2,TRBD2,TRBV7-2,CASSFVAGLANTGELFF,TGTGCCAGCAGCTTTGTAGCGGGTCTAGCGAACACCGGGGAGCTGTTTTTT
.,TRBJ2-7,TRBD1,TRBV29-1,CSVSTGEQYF,TGCAGCGTTTCGACAGGGGAGCAGTACTTC
.,TRBJ2-2,.,TRBV7-9,CASSSPEGKAGELFF,TGTGCCAGCAGCTCCCCGGAAGGAAAGGCCGGGGAGCTGTTTTTT
.,TRBJ2-2,.,TRBV19,CASSIVSTPTGELFF,TGTGCCAGTAGTATAGTTTCGACTCCCACCGGGGAGCTGTTTTTT
many,TRBJ1-2,.,TRBV7-9,CAFGGGTDYGYTF,TGTGCCTTCGGGGGGGGCACCGACTATGGCTACACCTTC
once,TRBJ2-5,TRBD2,TRBV20-1,CSASGGANQYF,TGCAGTGCTAGCGGGGGGGCGAACCAATACTTC
.,TRBJ2-7,TRBD2,TRBV19,CASSPGTSGGPFEQCF,TGTGCCAGTAGTCCGGGGACTAGCGGGGGCCCCTTCGAGCAGTGCTTC
.,TRBJ1-6,.,TRBV2,CASSLTGDISYNSPLHF,TGTGCCAGCAGTTTAACCGGCGATATCTCCTATAATTCACCCCTCCACTTT
.,TRBJ2-6,TRBD1,TRBV15,CATTRGTGSGANVLTF,TGTGCCACCACACGCGGGACAGGGTCTGGGGCCAACGTCCTGACTTTC
many,TRBJ1-2,.,TRBV10-3,CAISSGSGAYGYTF,TGTGCCATCAGCTCAGGGTCCGGAGCCTATGGCTACACCTTC
many,TRBJ2-2,.,TRBV2,CASSRTATGELFF,TGTGCCAGCAGCCGGACAGCCACCGGGGAGCTGTTTTTT
many,TRBJ1-2,TRBD1,TRBV2,CASRAGTGGYGYTF,TGTGCCAGCAGAGCCGGGACAGGGGGTTATGGCTACACCTTC
.,TRBJ1-2,.,TRBV2,CASSFSGQGYYGYTF,TGTGCCAGCAGTTTTTCCGGGCAGGGGTACTATGGCTACACCTTC
.,TRBJ2-7,TRBD2,TRBV6-1,CASSPPGGSGYEQYF,TGTGCCAGCAGCCCCCCGGGGGGAAGTGGCTACGAGCAGTACTTC
few,TRBJ2-5,.,TRBV7-2,CASSFRGMLQETQYF,TGTGCCAGCAGCTTCCGGGGTATGCTTCAAGAGACCCAGTACTTC
.,TRBJ2-7,TRBD1,TRBV20-1,CSAKPGQKYEQYF,TGCAGTGCGAAACCGGGACAGAAGTACGAGCAGTACTTC
.,TRBJ2-7,TRBD1,TRBV10-2,CASSLGSGQALYEQYF,TGTGCCAGCAGTTTAGGGTCGGGACAGGCACTGTACGAGCAGTACTTC
.,TRBJ1-1,TRBD1,TRBV25-1,CASSPGTGRVTEAFF,TGTGCCAGCAGTCCGGGGACAGGGCGGGTCACTGAAGCTTTCTTT